This T cell receptor (beta chain) was recovered during a study of T cell responses to AZD1222 COVID-19 vaccine. Study-level information: Samples with a second dose at about 4 or about 12 weeks were pooled together.

Regarding this clone: No antigen is known for it.

The assay was immunoSEQ multiplex PCR, and TCRdb's table has in-frame clones only and misses some. This sample carries 35,000 to 55,000 clones, 75% to 85% of them seen once, and the ten largest clones take roughly half. Study results and limitations: Reports indicate that nearly half of spike-specific TCRs are directed at unmutated variant regions. Females made up more of the donors, who were largely white British, and clonal diversity may have come out too low. Of the AZD1222 recipients, only 5 to 7 were seropositive at baseline.

Trimming pared 5 bases from V and 2 bases from J, leaving 3 bases between. The CDR3 is 11 residues long. The germline gives CDR1 SEHNR, CDR2 FQNEAQ (reference sequence). J is TRBJ2-5 and V is TRBV7-9; no firm D call. The specimen comprised peripheral blood, sampled on day 0 of AZD1222 vaccination. This TCR came from an adult in good health. The CDR3 nucleotides are TGTGCCAGCAGCGGGCAAGAGACCCAGTACTTC. It encodes CASSGQETQYF.